The 30 T cell receptor beta chains below all came from one sample that was sequenced in a study of Graves' ophthalmopathy and Graves' hyperthyroidism. Amplification from RNA transcripts yielded the TCR beta CDR3 regions. Second-round multiplex PCR came after a first-round RT-PCR that employed HTBI primers. Each CDR3 protein gets one entry after TCRdb re-called the multiplex PCR reads with MiXCR. The sample includes over a million distinct CDR3 sequences, approximately 35% of them seen just once. The material sequenced was peripheral blood or thyroid tissue (not recorded which). These receptors all come from an adult man with Graves' hyperthyroidism.

This clonotype was seen at least ten times. J is TRBJ2-7 and V is TRBV2; TRBD2 agrees at 9 bases. Germline CDR1 reads SNHLY; CDR2 reads FYNNEI. There are 13 residues in the CDR3. V dropped 6 bases and J dropped 4; count of bases not matched to a gene: 4. CDR3: CASRLAGVYEQYF. DNA of the CDR3: TGTGCCAGCAGACTAGCGGGTGTTTACGAGCAGTACTTC.

V gene TRBV3-1 combines with J gene TRBJ1-4; D ambiguous. The CDR3 runs to 14 residues. Trimming removed 1 base at V and 4 bases at J, with 7 bases between. Germline V gene sequence: CDR1 LGHDT, CDR2 YNNKEL (reference sequence). The CDR3 DNA is TGTGCCAGCAGCCAAGTCGACCATAATGAAAAACTGTTTTTT. The encoded protein is CASSQVDHNEKLFF.

This clonotype was found many times. The V call is TRBV6-5, the J call TRBJ2-5; 8 positions match TRBD1. The germline gives CDR1 MNHEY, CDR2 SVGAGI. V gave up 4 bases and J gave up 2 bases; unmatched junction bases: 6. CDR3 length: 15 amino acids. The CDR3 region has the DNA TGTGCCAGCAGTTGGCGACAGGGGTTTCAAGAGACCCAGTACTTC. Amino acid sequence: CASSWRQGFQETQYF.

This clonotype was picked up many times. V is TRBV10-3 and J is TRBJ2-5; D ambiguous. Per the germline V gene, CDR1 is ENHRY and CDR2 is SYGVKD. V gave up 4 bases and J gave up 4 bases, with 10 bases separating them. The CDR3 is 13 residues long. CDR3 protein: CAISASDSETQYF. The CDR3 DNA sequence: TGTGCCATCAGTGCGTCGGATTCAGAGACCCAGTACTTC.

In this sample, this clonotype turned up a few times. The J gene is TRBJ1-2, the V gene TRBV27; 8 bases align to TRBD1. With V trimmed by 6 bases and J by 6 bases, 9 bases remained unmatched. The CDR3 spans 14 residues. CDR1 is MNHEY, CDR2 SMNVEV, per germline (reference sequence). CDR3: CASRTGVMPDGYTF. The CDR3 DNA is TGTGCCAGCAGGACAGGGGTCATGCCCGATGGCTACACCTTC.

The CDR3 nucleotides read TGTGCCATCAGTTTGCTTCCAGCTAACTATGGCTACACCTTC. Encoded protein: CAISLLPANYGYTF. V gene TRBV10-3 combines with J gene TRBJ1-2; D not certain. V lost 5 bases, J lost 0 bases, and 10 bases lay in between. This CDR3 comprises 14 residues. From germline, CDR1 is ENHRY and CDR2 SYGVKD.

In nucleotides, the CDR3 is TGTGCCAGCAGCGTAGTTTCGGGACTCGAGAACACCGGGGAGCTGTTTTTT. This codes for CASSVVSGLENTGELFF. This chain joins TRBV9 and TRBJ2-2; tentative D call: TRBD2 (6 bases). The V gene's germline CDR1 is SGDLS and CDR2 YYNGEE. Trimming shortened V by 0 bases and J by 1 base, and 13 bases separated the two germline ends. This CDR3 comprises 17 residues.

The count of this clonotype is one. The J gene is TRBJ2-5, the V gene TRBV20-1, with a weak D call TRBD2 (5 bases). This CDR3 spans 14 amino acids. The V end lost 6 bases, the J end lost 2 bases, and 16 bases lay between the germline ends. Germline CDR1 reads DFQATT; CDR2 reads SNEGSKA (reference sequence). CDR3 DNA sequence: TGCAGTGCAAACTCGAGGGCGCCACAAGAGACCCAGTACTTC. Its translation: CSANSRAPQETQYF.

This clonotype turned up a few times. The chain employs TRBV6-5 and TRBJ1-1; TRBD1 agrees at 8 bases. The CDR3 extends over 14 amino acids. J was trimmed by 6 bases and V by 4 bases; bases with no gene match: 7. Germline V gene data show CDR1 as MNHEY and CDR2 as SVGAGI. CDR3 residues: CASSFRGQAPEAFF. The CDR3 bases are TGTGCCAGCAGTTTCCGGGGACAGGCTCCTGAAGCTTTCTTT.

This clonotype was recorded at least ten times. The rearrangement uses TRBV20-1 and TRBJ2-7, with 9 bases lining up with TRBD2. The germline V gene encodes CDR1 DFQATT and CDR2 SNEGSKA (reference sequence). The CDR3 is 13 residues long. Unmatched junction bases numbered 4, after V lost 5 bases and J lost 2 bases. The CDR3 region is CSARLAGPYEQYF. The CDR3 DNA sequence: TGCAGTGCTCGGCTAGCGGGGCCCTACGAGCAGTACTTC.

This clonotype has more than one count but fewer than ten. The chain has TRBV20-1 and TRBJ2-7, with TRBD2 matching 9 bases. CDR1 is DFQATT, CDR2 SNEGSKA, per germline (reference sequence). Germline trimming cut 0 bases from V and 2 bases from J; bases unmatched to any gene: 5. This CDR3 region has 15 residues. CDR3 bases: TGCAGTGCTAGAGATCCCCAGCGGGAGGCCTACGAGCAGTACTTC. Encoded protein: CSARDPQREAYEQYF.

This clonotype was counted between two and nine times. V is TRBV6-6 and J is TRBJ1-6; D gene unclear. The ends were cut back, 3 bases at V and 4 bases at J, with 16 bases in the middle. The CDR3 loop spans 17 amino acids. Germline-derived CDR1 and CDR2 are MNHNY and SVGAGI (reference sequence). CDR3 region: CASSYSGPTPYNSPLHF. The CDR3 DNA follows: TGTGCCAGCAGTTATTCCGGACCGACCCCGTATAATTCACCCCTCCACTTT.

This chain joins TRBV28 and TRBJ2-2; TRBD2 aligns across 8 bases. In germline, CDR1 is MDHEN, CDR2 SYDVKM. The CDR3 consists of 16 residues. V shed 5 bases, J shed 3 bases, and the junction held 8 bases outside the gene matches. The CDR3 reads CASSPIAGFYTGELFF. The CDR3 DNA is TGTGCCAGCAGTCCAATAGCGGGGTTTTACACCGGGGAGCTGTTTTTT.

This clonotype was recorded at least ten times. The rearrangement uses TRBV7-8 and TRBJ1-2; weak D call: TRBD1 (6 bases). Germline V gene data show CDR1 as SGHVS and CDR2 as FQNEAQ. The CDR3 runs 14 residues. Trimming shortened V by 4 bases and J by 5 bases, and 14 bases separated the two germline ends. The CDR3 DNA reads as TGTGCCAGCAGCTGGCAAGGTGGACAGTATGGCTACACCTTC. This translates into CASSWQGGQYGYTF.

This clonotype was detected once. J is TRBJ1-6 and V is TRBV5-1; tentatively, D is TRBD1 (6 bases). Germline assignment: CDR1 SGHRS and CDR2 YFSETQ. With 4 bases removed from V and 5 bases from J, the gap between germline ends came to 10 bases. The CDR3 loop spans 14 amino acids. CDR3 in DNA: TGCGCCAGCAGCCCTACAGGGAATAATTCACCCCTCCACTTT. Its translation is CASSPTGNNSPLHF.

This clonotype was detected a few times. The chain recombines TRBV27 with TRBJ1-2; D is undetermined. There are 15 residues in the CDR3. Germline V gives CDR1 MNHEY, CDR2 SMNVEV (reference sequence). Trimming stripped 6 bases from V and 2 bases from J, with 16 bases between. Here the CDR3 DNA reads TGTGCCAGCAGACGAGGACCGGAAAGCAACTATGGCTACACCTTC. This codes for CASRRGPESNYGYTF.

The V call is TRBV19, the J call TRBJ1-1, with D unclear. Per germline, CDR1 LNHDA and CDR2 SQIVND (reference sequence). Trimming cost V 7 bases and J 1 base, with 7 bases left between them. This CDR3 is 12 amino acids long. CDR3 bases: TGTGCCAGTAATCAACAGAACACTGAAGCTTTCTTT. Translation gives CASNQQNTEAFF.

As regards this clonotype: A much larger clone sits a single nucleotide away, making a read error possible. The chain is built from TRBV7-9 and TRBJ1-3, with no clear D. In germline, CDR1 is SEHNR, CDR2 FQNEAQ (reference sequence). V shed 8 bases and J shed 3 bases, with 17 bases lying between them. This CDR3 region has 15 residues. In DNA, the CDR3 is TGTGCCAGCGGCTCCCACTGGGAAATTGGAAACACCATATATTTT. This codes for CASGSHWEIGNTIYF.

This clonotype has a handful of counts. This chain connects TRBV11-2 to TRBJ2-7; D is ambiguous. CDR1 SGHAT and CDR2 FQNNGV come from the germline V gene. This CDR3 contains 15 residues. Trimming stripped 1 base from V and 3 bases from J, with 13 bases between. This CDR3 is CASSLAFWANYEQYF. The CDR3 DNA reads as TGTGCCAGCAGCTTAGCGTTTTGGGCCAACTACGAGCAGTACTTC.

Note on this clonotype: This sequence may be a read error, since a much larger clone differs from it by one base. The gene calls are TRBV7-9 and TRBJ2-7, with D unresolved. Trimming stripped 5 bases from V and 7 bases from J, with 15 bases between. There are 13 residues in the CDR3. CDR1 and CDR2 from the germline V gene are SEHNR and FQNEAQ (reference sequence). The CDR3: CASSPPNLREQYF. In DNA, the CDR3 is TGTGCCAGCAGCCCCCCAAATCTCCGGGAGCAGTACTTC.

V usage is TRBV6-5 and J usage is TRBJ1-1, with D possibly being TRBD1 (6 bases). V lost 1 base, J lost 5 bases, and 23 bases lay in between. The CDR3 is 18 amino acids. CDR1 is MNHEY and CDR2 is SVGAGI in the germline V gene. The CDR3 loop is CASSYFRKPGQKGTEAFF. CDR3 in DNA: TGTGCCAGCAGTTACTTCAGAAAACCGGGACAAAAGGGGACTGAAGCTTTCTTT.

As to this clonotype: This clone may be a read error of a much larger clone one base away. This chain links TRBV7-2 with TRBJ2-5, with 9 nucleotides matching TRBD1. Germline V gene sequence: CDR1 SGHTA, CDR2 FQGNSA. Trimming at V came to 5 bases and at J to 7 bases, leaving 11 bases not matched to a gene. The CDR3 totals 15 residues. Here the CDR3 DNA reads TGTGCCAGCAGCACAGGACAGGGGAGGTCGGGGACCCAGTACTTC. Translation: CASSTGQGRSGTQYF.

This clonotype occurred many times. The chain carries TRBV11-2 and TRBJ2-5, with D possibly TRBD1 on 7 matching bases. The CDR3 totals 14 residues. Germline V gives CDR1 SGHAT, CDR2 FQNNGV. V gave up 3 bases and J gave up 7 bases, with 15 bases separating them. CDR3 protein: CASSLQGGLGTQYF. The CDR3 DNA reads as TGTGCCAGCAGCTTGCAGGGGGGTTTGGGGACCCAGTACTTC. Complete variable domain (other parts from reference TRBV11-2 and TRBJ2-5): EAGVAQSPRYKIIEKRQSVAFWCNPISGHATLYWYQQILGQGPKLLIQFQNNGVVDDSQLPKDRFSAERLKGVDSTLKIQPAKLEDSAVYLCASSLQGGLGTQYFGPGTRLLVL.

The chain recombines TRBV20-1 with TRBJ1-1; 7 bases match TRBD1. CDR3 length: 15 amino acids. CDR1 and CDR2 (germline): DFQATT, SNEGSKA (reference sequence). J gave up 3 bases and V 6 bases, and 13 bases lay outside the gene matches. CDR3 in amino acids: CSATRDSRQDTEAFF. The CDR3 DNA reads as TGCAGTGCAACCCGGGACAGCAGACAAGACACTGAAGCTTTCTTT.

This clonotype was seen repeatedly, ten times or more. V is TRBV12-3 or TRBV12-4 and J is TRBJ1-4, with TRBD1 identical over 9 bases. The CDR3 contains 14 residues. The trim removed 6 bases at V and 17 bases at J, leaving 16 bases unmatched. In DNA, the CDR3 is TGTGCCAGCAGAAAGGGACAGGGTGGAGTGCCTCCCTTTTTT. Translation gives CASRKGQGGVPPFF.

The rearrangement uses TRBV19 and TRBJ1-5; D gene unclear. The germline gives CDR1 LNHDA, CDR2 SQIVND (reference sequence). Trimming left V 7 bases short and J 4 bases short, with 23 bases between. The CDR3 contains 17 residues. In nucleotides, the CDR3 is TGTGCCAGTAAATGGAAGGCAGGACTGCACATAAATCAGCCCCAGCATTTT. Its protein is CASKWKAGLHINQPQHF.

The chain uses TRBV7-2 and TRBJ1-6; TRBD1 might be the D (6 bases). Germline lookup yields CDR1 SGHTA and CDR2 FQGNSA. The V end lost 5 bases, the J end lost 7 bases, and 15 bases lay between the germline ends. There are 15 residues in the CDR3. CDR3 nucleotide sequence: TGTGCCAGCAGCGCATCCAGGGGAGGGAATTCACCCCTCCACTTT. Its protein is CASSASRGGNSPLHF.

Comments on this clonotype: A much larger clonotype is one base distant, so this may be a read error. This rearrangement joins TRBV10-2 to TRBJ2-7, with D perhaps TRBD1 (6 bases). The germline CDR1 and CDR2 sequences are WSHSY and SAAADI. The CDR3 is 15 residues long. The CDR3 DNA sequence: TGCGCCGGCAGTGAGGGGGTCCTAAGCTCCTACGAGCAGTACTTC. Encoded protein: CAGSEGVLSSYEQYF.

This clonotype was observed many times. The genes are TRBV7-2 and TRBJ1-2; D is possibly TRBD1 (6 bases). CDR3 length: 15 amino acids. CDR1 is SGHTA and CDR2 is FQGNSA in the germline V gene. Trimming shortened V by 4 bases and J by 1 base, and 13 bases separated the two germline ends. The CDR3 bases are TGTGCCAGCAGCTCCCGGACGGACAGTAACTATGGCTACACCTTC. Amino acid sequence: CASSSRTDSNYGYTF.

This clonotype has just a few counts. The CDR3 coding sequence is TGTGCCAGCAGTGAATCGGGTTTCGGTCAGCCCCAGCATTTT. Its protein is CASSESGFGQPQHF. J is TRBJ1-5 and V is TRBV6-4; no clear D. Per germline, CDR1 MRHNA and CDR2 SNTAGT. V dropped 3 bases and J dropped 6 bases, with 12 bases sitting between them. This CDR3 spans 14 amino acids.